This T cell receptor beta chain was identified in a study of shared clonotypes between healthy human individuals. Study-level background: Aged 18 to 49, the donors were a couple of women and a few men.

This clone was seen more than once but under ten times. The antigen remains unidentified. The method was immunoSEQ multiplex PCR; TCRdb's version includes in-frame clones alone and lacks a portion of them. The table lists over a million clones, under 80% of them singletons, with around 1.4% in the top ten. Study-level results: Some naive CD4 clonotypes, around 4.9%, turned up in common across a handful of donors.

Germline V lookup: CDR1 SGDLS, CDR2 YYNGEE. The CDR3 has 16 amino acids. With V trimmed by 0 bases and J by 7 bases, 7 bases remained unmatched. The chain links TRBV9 to TRBJ1-6, with 7 nucleotides matching TRBD1. This clonotype was sampled from a man younger than 35 in good health. Input material: memory CD4+ T cells sorted from blood. Noted subset: CD45RA-negative fraction. The CDR3 bases are TGTGCCAGCAGCGTAGGAATTGGGACAGAAAATTCACCCCTCCACTTT. Protein product: CASSVGIGTENSPLHF. Supplemented by reference TRBV9 and TRBJ1-6, the full variable domain reads DSGVTQTPKHLITATGQRVTLRCSPRSGDLSVYWYQQSLDQGLQFLIQYYNGEERAKGNILERFSAQQFPDLHSELNLSSLELGDSALYFCASSVGIGTENSPLHFGNGTRLTVT.